Given below is one TCR beta chain in context. Original processing methods: It was from reference gene primer amplification that nucleated cell counts were estimated. Generated by immunoSEQ multiplex PCR, the TCRdb table keeps only in-frame clones and is missing some. That table furnishes V, J and clone size, whereas the DNA furnished D and trimming. Of fewer than 130,000 clones in the sample, approximately 68% are singletons; the top ten hold under 10%. The data were obtained in a study of blood T cell repertoires in COVID-19. On the study more broadly: The study drew acute and convalescent COVID-19 samples from the United States, Italy and Spain. T cells, B-cell-depleted T cells, or PBMCs supplied cDNA or gDNA.

From germline, CDR1 is MNHNS and CDR2 SASEGT. The CDR3 runs 19 residues. V dropped 2 bases and J dropped 0; count of bases not matched to a gene: 13. This clonotype originated in a woman aged 55-69 years with acute or convalescent COVID-19. Sequencing used peripheral blood. The V call is TRBV6-1, the J call TRBJ1-2; 9 bases line up with TRBD1. CDR3 amino acids: CASSERISGTGHTNYGYTF. CDR3 nucleotide sequence: TGTGCCAGCAGTGAACGTATCTCCGGGACAGGGCACACTAACTATGGCTACACCTTC.